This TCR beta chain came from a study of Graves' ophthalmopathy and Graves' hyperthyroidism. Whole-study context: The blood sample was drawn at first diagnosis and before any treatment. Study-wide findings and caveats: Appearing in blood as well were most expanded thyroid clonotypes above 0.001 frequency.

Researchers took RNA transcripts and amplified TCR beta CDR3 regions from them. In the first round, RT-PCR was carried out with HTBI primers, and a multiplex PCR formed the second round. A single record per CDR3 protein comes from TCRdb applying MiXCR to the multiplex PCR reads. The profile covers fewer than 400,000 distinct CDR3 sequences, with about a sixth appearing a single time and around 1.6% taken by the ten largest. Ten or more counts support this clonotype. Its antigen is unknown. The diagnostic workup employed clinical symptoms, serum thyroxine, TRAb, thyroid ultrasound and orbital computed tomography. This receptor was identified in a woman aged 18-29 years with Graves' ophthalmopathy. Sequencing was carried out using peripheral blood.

The CDR3 spells CASSQGDRDQETQYF. DNA for the CDR3: TGCGCCAGCAGCCAAGGGGACAGGGACCAAGAGACCCAGTACTTC. The chain employs TRBV4-1 and TRBJ2-5; 9 bases are shared with TRBD1. The V and J ends lost 1 base and 0 bases, in that order; junction bases with no gene match: 0. The V gene's germline CDR1 is MGHRA and CDR2 YSYEKL. This CDR3 is built from 15 residues.